The text below deals with one T cell receptor beta chain. This CDR3 contains 13 residues. Germline V gene lookup returns CDR1 LNHDA and CDR2 SQIVND (reference sequence). Trimming pared 0 bases from V and 3 bases from J, leaving 6 bases between. The data stem from a study of blood T cell repertoires in COVID-19. Produced via immunoSEQ multiplex PCR; TCRdb's table is partial and in-frame only. Of hundreds of thousands of clones in the sample, roughly 90% were seen once. Seattle participants joined during active infection and were tracked over time. The V gene is TRBV19, the J gene TRBJ2-7; D possibly corresponds to TRBD2 (5 bases). Sequencing was performed on peripheral blood. The clonotype was recovered from a young man with COVID-19, enrolled during active disease. The CDR3 sequence: CASSIDGNYEQYF. The DNA for the CDR3 is TGTGCCAGTAGTATAGACGGGAACTACGAGCAGTACTTC.